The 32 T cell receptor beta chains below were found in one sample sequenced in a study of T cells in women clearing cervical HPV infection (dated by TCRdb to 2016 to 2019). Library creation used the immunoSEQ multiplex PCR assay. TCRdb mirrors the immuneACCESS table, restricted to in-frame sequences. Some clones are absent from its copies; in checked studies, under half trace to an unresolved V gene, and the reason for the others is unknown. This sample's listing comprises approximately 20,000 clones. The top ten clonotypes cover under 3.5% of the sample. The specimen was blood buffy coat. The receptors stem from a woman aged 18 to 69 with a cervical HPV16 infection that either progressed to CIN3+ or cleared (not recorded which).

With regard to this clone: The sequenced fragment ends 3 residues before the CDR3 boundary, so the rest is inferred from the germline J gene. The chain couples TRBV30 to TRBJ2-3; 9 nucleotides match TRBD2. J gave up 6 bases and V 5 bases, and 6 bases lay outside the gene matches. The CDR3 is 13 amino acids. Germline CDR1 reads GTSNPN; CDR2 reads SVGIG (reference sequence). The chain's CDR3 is CAWVPGTSDTQYF. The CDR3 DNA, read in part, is TGTGCCTGGGTCCCTGGGACTAGCGATACG.

The CDR3 sequence: CASSHAGGSSDTQYF. The sequenced part of the CDR3 DNA is TGTGCCAGCAGCCATGCTGGGGGCTCATCAGATACG. This rearrangement joins TRBV5-4 to TRBJ2-3; possible D gene TRBD1, 6 bases. The read finishes 3 residues shy of the CDR3 end, and the germline J gene is used to complete it. Germline CDR1 and CDR2: SGHNT and YYREEE (reference sequence). Trimming removed 4 bases at V and 4 bases at J, with 16 bases between. The CDR3 totals 15 residues. The full variable domain, in which reference TRBV5-4 and TRBJ2-3 provide the parts outside the CDR3, is ETGVTQSPTHLIKTRGQQVTLRCSSQSGHNTVSWYQQALGQGPQFIFQYYREEENGRGNFPPRFSGLQFPNYSSELNVNALELDDSALYLCASSHAGGSSDTQYFGPGTRLTVL.

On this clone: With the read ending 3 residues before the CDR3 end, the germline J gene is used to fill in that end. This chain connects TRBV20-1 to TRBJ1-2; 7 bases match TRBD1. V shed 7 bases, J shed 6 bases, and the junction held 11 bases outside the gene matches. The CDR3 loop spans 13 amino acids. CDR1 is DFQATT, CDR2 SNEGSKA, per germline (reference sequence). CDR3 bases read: TGCAGTGTTAGGGACCAGGGGGGCAATGGC. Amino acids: CSVRDQGGNG. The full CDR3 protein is CSVRDQGGNGYTF.

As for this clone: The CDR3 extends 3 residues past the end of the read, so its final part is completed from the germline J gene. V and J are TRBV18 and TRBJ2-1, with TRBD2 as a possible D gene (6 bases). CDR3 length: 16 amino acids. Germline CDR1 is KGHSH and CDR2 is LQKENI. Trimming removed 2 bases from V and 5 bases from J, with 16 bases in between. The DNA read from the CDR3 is TGTGCCAGCTCACCATTAGACAGTTCGGGGGACAATGAG. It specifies CASSPLDSSGDNE. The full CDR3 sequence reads CASSPLDSSGDNEQFF.

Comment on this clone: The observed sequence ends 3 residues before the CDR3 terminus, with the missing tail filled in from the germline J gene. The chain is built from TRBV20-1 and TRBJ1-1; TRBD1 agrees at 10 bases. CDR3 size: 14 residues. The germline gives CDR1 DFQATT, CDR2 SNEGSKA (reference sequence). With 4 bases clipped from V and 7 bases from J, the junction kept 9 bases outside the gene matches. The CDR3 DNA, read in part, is TGCAGTGCTAAACCGGGACAGGGGACGCTTGAA. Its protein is CSAKPGQGTLE. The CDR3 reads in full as CSAKPGQGTLEAFF.

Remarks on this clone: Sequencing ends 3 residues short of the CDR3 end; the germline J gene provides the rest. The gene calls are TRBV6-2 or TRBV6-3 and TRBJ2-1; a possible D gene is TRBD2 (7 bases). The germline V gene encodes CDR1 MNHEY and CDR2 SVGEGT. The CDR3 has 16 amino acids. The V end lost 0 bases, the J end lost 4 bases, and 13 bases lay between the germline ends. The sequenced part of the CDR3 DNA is TGTGCCAGCAGTTACTCCGGAGGGGGGGTTTACAATGAG. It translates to CASSYSGGGVYNE. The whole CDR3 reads CASSYSGGGVYNEQFF.

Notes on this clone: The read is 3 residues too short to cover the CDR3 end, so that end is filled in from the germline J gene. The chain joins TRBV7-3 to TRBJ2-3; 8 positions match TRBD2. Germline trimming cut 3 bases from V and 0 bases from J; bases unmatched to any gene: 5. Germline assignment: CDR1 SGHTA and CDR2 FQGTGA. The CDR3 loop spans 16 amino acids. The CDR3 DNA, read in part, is TGTGCCAGCAGCTTCCGGGGGGGCGACAGCACAGATACG. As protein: CASSFRGGDSTDT. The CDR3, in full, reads CASSFRGGDSTDTQYF. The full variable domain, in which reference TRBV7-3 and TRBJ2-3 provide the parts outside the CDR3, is GAGVSQTPSNKVTEKGKYVELRCDPISGHTALYWYRQSLGQGPEFLIYFQGTGAADDSGLPNDRFFAVRPEGSVSTLKIQRTERGDSAVYLCASSFRGGDSTDTQYFGPGTRLTVL.

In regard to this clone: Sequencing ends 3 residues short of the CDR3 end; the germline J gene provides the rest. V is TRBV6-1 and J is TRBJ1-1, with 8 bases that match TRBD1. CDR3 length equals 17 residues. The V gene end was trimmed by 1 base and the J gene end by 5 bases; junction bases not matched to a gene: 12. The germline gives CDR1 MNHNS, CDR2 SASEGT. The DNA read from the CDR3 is TGTGCCAGCAGTGAAGTCTGGGTGTCCCGACAGGGGACTGAA. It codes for CASSEVWVSRQGTE. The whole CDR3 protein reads CASSEVWVSRQGTEAFF.

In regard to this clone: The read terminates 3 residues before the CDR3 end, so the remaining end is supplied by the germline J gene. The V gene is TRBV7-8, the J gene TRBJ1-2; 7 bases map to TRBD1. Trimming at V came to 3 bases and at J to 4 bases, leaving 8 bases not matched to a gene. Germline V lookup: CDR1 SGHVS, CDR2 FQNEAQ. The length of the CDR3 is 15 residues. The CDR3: CASSLEGALGYGYTF. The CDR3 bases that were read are TGTGCCAGCAGCTTGGAGGGGGCGCTGGGCTATGGC.

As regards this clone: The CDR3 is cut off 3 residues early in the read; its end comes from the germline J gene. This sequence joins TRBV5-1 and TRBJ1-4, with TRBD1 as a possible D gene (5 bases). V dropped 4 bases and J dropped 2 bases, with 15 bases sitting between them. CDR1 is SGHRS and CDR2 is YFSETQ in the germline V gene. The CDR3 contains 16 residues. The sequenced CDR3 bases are TGCGCCAGCAGCCCCGAAAACAGGAGGACTAATGAAAAA. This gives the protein CASSPENRRTNEK. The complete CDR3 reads CASSPENRRTNEKLFF.

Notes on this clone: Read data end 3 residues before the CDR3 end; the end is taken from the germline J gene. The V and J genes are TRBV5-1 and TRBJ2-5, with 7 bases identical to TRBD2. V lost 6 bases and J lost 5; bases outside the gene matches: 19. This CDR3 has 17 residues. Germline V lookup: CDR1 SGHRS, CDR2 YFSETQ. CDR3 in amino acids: CASKRGVAGPRGETQYF. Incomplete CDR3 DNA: TGCGCCAGCAAAAGAGGAGTAGCGGGCCCGCGTGGGGAGACC.

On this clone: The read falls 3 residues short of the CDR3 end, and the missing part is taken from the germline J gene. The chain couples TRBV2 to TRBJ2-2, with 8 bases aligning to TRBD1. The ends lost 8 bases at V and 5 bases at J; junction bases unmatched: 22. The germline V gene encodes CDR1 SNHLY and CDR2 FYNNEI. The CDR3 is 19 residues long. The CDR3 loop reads CASSRRGGQGLGVTGELFF. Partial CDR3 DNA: TGTGCCAGCTCTAGGCGCGGTGGACAGGGTCTCGGAGTAACCGGGGAG.

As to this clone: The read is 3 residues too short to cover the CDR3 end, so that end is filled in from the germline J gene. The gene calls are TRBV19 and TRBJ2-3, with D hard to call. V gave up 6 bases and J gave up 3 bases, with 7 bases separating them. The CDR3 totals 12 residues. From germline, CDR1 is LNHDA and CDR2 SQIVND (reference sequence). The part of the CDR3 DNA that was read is TGTGCCAGTAGCCAGTGGACAGATACG. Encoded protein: CASSQWTDT. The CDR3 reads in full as CASSQWTDTQYF.

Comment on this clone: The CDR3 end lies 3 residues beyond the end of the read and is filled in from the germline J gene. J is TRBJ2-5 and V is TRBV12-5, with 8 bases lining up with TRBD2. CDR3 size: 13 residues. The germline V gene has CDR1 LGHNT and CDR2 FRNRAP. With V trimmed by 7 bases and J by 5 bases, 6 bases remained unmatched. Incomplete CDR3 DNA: TGTGCTAGTGCCCGGGGGGGAGCGGAGACC. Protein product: CASARGGAET. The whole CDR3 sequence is CASARGGAETQYF.

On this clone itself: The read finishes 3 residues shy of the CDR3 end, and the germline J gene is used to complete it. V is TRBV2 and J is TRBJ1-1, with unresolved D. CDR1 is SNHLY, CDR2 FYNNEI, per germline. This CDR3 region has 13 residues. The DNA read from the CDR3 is TGTGCCAGCAGTGACGCAGGTGCCCCCGAA. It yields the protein CASSDAGAPE. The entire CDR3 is CASSDAGAPEAFF.

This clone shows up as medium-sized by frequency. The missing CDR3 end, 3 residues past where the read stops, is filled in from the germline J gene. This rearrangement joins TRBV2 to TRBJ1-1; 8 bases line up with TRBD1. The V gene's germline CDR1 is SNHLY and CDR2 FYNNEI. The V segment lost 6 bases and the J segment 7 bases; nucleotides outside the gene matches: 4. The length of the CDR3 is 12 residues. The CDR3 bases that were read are TGTGCCAGCAGGGACAGGGAACTTGAA. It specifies CASRDRELE. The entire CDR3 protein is CASRDRELEAFF.

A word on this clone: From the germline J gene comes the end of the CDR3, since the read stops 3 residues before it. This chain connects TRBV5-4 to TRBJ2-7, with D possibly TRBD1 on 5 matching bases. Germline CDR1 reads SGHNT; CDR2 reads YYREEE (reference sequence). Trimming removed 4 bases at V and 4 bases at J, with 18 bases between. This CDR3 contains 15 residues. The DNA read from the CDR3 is TGTGCCAGCAGCCCCGGACAAACCTGGAGATACGAG. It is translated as CASSPGQTWRYE. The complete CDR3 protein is CASSPGQTWRYEQYF.

The DNA read from the CDR3 is TGTGCCAGCAGCCGGGACAGTTCCTACGAG. It is translated as CASSRDSSYE. The CDR3 in full is CASSRDSSYEQYF. The chain joins TRBV7-2 to TRBJ2-7; 7 nucleotides align to TRBD1. The CDR3 end falls 3 residues outside the read, so it is completed with the germline J gene. There are 13 residues in the CDR3. J gave up 1 base and V 5 bases, and 2 bases lay outside the gene matches. Germline assignment: CDR1 SGHTA and CDR2 FQGNSA.

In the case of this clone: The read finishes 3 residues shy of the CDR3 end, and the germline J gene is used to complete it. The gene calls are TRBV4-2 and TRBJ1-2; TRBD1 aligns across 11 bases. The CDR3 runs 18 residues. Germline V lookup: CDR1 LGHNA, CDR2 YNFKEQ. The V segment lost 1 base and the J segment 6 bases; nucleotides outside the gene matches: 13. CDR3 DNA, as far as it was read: TGTGCCAGCAGCCAAGGCACGTCCGGGACAGGGGGAGACCATGGC. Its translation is CASSQGTSGTGGDHG. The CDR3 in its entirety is CASSQGTSGTGGDHGYTF.

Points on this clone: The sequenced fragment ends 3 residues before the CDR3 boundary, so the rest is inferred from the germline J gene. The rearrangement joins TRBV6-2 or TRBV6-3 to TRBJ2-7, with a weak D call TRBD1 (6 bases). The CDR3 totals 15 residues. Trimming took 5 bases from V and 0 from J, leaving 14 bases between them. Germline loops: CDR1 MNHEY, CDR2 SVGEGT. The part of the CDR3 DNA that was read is TGTGCCAGCAGTGCCCCAGGGGCCAGCTCCTACGAG. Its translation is CASSAPGASSYE. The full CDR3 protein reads CASSAPGASSYEQYF.

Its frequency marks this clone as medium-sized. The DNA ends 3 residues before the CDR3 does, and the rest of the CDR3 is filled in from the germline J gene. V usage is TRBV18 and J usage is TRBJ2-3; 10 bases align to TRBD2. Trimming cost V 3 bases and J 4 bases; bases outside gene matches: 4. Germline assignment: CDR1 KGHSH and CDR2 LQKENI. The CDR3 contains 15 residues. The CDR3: CASSPAGTSADTQYF. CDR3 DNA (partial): TGTGCCAGCTCACCCGCGGGGACTAGCGCAGATACG.

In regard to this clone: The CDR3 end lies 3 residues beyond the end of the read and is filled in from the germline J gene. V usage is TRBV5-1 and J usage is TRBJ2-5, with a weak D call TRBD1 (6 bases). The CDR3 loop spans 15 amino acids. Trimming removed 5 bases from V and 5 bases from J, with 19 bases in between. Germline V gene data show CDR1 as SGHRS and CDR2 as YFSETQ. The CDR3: CASRGGPTGPETQYF. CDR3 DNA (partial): TGCGCCAGCAGAGGCGGGCCGACAGGTCCGGAGACC.

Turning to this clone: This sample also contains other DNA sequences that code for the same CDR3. Partial CDR3 DNA: TGTGCCAGCTCCCCATTCGCGGACTACAATGAG. Translation gives CASSPFADYNE. The full CDR3 protein reads CASSPFADYNEQFF. V gene TRBV18 combines with J gene TRBJ2-1; D uncertain. The read is 3 residues too short to cover the CDR3 end, so that end is filled in from the germline J gene. The CDR3 totals 14 residues. Germline assignment: CDR1 KGHSH and CDR2 LQKENI. Trimming removed 6 bases from V and 3 bases from J, with 12 bases in between.

CDR3 protein: CASIDSGQDYEQYF. CDR3 DNA, as far as it was read: TGTGCCAGCATCGATTCGGGACAGGACTACGAG. V usage is TRBV28 and J usage is TRBJ2-7; TRBD1 matches at 8 bases. The CDR3 goes on 3 residues after the read ends, and that part is filled in from the germline J gene. There are 14 residues in the CDR3. The ends lost 7 bases at V and 3 bases at J; junction bases unmatched: 8. The germline CDR1 and CDR2 sequences are MDHEN and SYDVKM.

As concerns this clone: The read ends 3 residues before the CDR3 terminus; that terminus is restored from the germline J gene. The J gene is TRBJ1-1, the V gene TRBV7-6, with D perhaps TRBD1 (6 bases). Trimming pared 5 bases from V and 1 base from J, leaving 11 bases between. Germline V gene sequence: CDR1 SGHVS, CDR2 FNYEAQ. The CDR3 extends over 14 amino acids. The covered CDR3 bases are TGTGCCAGCAGCCATAGGGACAAGAACACTGAA. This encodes CASSHRDKNTE. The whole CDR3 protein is CASSHRDKNTEAFF.

The CDR3 is CASSLGYLGQTEAFF. CDR3 DNA, as far as it was read: TGTGCCAGCAGCTTAGGTTATCTGGGACAAACTGAA. This chain uses TRBV7-9 with TRBJ1-1; tentative D call: TRBD1 (6 bases). The read falls 3 residues short of the CDR3 end, and the missing part is taken from the germline J gene. Trimming took off 1 base at V and 5 bases at J, with 14 bases between the two ends. Germline V gives CDR1 SEHNR, CDR2 FQNEAQ (reference sequence). This CDR3 comprises 15 residues. The variable domain in full, with the rest retrieved from reference TRBV7-9 and TRBJ1-1, is DTGVSQNPRHKITKRGQNVTFRCDPISEHNRLYWYRQTLGQGPEFLTYFQNEAQLEKSRLLSDRFSAERPKGSFSTLEIQRTEQGDSAMYLCASSLGYLGQTEAFFGQGTRLTVV.

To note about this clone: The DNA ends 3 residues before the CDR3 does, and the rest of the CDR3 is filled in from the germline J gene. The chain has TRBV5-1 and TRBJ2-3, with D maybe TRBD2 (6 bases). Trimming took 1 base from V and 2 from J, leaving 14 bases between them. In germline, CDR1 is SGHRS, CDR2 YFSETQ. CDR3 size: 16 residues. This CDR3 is CASSLPYGDFTDTQYF. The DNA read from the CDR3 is TGCGCCAGCAGCTTGCCGTATGGGGACTTCACAGATACG. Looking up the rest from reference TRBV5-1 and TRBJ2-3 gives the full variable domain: KAGVTQTPRYLIKTRGQQVTLSCSPISGHRSVSWYQQTPGQGLQFLFEYFSETQRNKGNFPGRFSGRQFSNSRSEMNVSTLELGDSALYLCASSLPYGDFTDTQYFGPGTRLTVL.

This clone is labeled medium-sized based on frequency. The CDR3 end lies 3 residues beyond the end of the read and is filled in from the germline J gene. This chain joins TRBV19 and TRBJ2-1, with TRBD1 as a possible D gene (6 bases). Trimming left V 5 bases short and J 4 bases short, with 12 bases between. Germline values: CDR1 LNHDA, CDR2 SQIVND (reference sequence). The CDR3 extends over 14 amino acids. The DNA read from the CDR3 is TGTGCCAGTAGTGGGTGGGGGCTTTACAATGAG. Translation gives CASSGWGLYNE. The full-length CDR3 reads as CASSGWGLYNEQFF. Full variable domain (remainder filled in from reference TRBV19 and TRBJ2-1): DGGITQSPKYLFRKEGQNVTLSCEQNLNHDAMYWYRQDPGQGLRLIYYSQIVNDFQKGDIAEGYSVSREKKESFPLTVTSAQKNPTAFYLCASSGWGLYNEQFFGPGTRLTVL.

The CDR3 DNA, read in part, is TGTGCCAGCAGTCCCGCTAGCGCTCTTGCTACAGATACG. This encodes CASSPASALATDT. The entire CDR3 protein is CASSPASALATDTQYF. The chain links TRBV28 to TRBJ2-3; tentative D call: TRBD2 (6 bases). The read stops 3 residues short of the end of the CDR3; the missing end is completed from the germline J gene. CDR1 and CDR2 (germline): MDHEN, SYDVKM. This CDR3 has 16 residues. Trimming pared 5 bases from V and 3 bases from J, leaving 18 bases between.

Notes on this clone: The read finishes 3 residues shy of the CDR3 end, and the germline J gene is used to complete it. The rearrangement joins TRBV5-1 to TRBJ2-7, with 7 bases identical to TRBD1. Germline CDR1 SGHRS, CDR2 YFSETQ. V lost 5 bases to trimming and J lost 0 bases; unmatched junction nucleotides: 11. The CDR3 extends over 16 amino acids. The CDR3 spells CASSHDRASSSYEQYF. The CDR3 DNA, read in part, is TGCGCCAGCAGTCACGACAGGGCCTCGAGCTCCTACGAG.

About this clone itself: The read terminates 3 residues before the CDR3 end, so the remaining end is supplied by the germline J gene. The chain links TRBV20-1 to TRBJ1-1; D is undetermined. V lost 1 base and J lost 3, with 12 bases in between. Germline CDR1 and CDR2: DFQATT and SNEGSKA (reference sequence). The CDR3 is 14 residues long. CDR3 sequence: CSARGRQLDTEAFF. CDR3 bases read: TGCAGTGCTAGAGGTCGGCAGCTAGACACTGAA.

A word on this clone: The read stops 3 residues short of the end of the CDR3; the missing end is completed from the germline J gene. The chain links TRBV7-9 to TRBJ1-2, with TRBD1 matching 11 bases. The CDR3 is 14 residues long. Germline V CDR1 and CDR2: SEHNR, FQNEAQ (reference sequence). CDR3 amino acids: CASSSADRGQGYTF. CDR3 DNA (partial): TGTGCCAGCAGCTCGGCGGACAGGGGGCAAGGC.